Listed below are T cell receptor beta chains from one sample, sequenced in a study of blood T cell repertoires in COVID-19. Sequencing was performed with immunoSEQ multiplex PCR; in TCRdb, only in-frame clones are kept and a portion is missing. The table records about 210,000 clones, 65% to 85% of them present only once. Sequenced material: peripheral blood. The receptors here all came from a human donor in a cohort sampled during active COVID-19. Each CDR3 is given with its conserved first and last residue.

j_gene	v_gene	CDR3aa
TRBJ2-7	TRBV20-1	CSASTSGTGAYLQYF
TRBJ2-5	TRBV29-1	CSLTGLADGGARETQYF
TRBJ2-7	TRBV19	CASSKWGTGDYEQYF
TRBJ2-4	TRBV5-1	CASSGGDRVNIQYF
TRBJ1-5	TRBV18	CASSPTGGAGSNQPQHF
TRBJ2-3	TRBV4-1	CASSVAGESDTQYF
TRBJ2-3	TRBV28	CASSFGGGTDTQYF
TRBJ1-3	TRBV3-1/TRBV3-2	CASSHYLPGQGITGNTIYF
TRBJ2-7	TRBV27	CASRRARGGYEQYF
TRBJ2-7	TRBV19	CASSTGLAGGPDEQYF
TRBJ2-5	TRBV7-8	CASSPGLYQETQYF
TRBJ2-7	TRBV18	CASSPPVGSGRAGDEQYF
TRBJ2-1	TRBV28	CASSLPSGGPFEQFF
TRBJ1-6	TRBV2	CASSDPQGTYNSPLHF
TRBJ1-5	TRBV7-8	CASSLGQGFNQPQHF
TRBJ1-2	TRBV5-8	CASSLVVRNYGYTF
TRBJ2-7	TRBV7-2	CASSPRTSVSYEQYF
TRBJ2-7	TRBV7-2	CASSSWGGSLYEQYF
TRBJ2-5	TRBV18	CASSPQAHRAKETQYF
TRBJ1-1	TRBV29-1	CSVDLGLNTEAFF
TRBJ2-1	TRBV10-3	CAISEYGASEDYNEQFF
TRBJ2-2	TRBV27	CASRGTRIWELFF
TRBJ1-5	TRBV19	CASSLTGVGNQPQHF
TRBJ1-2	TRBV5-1	CASSLARTETTNYGYTF
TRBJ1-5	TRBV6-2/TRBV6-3	CASSYWQDQPQHF
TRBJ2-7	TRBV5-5	CASSFITAEQYF
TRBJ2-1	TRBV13	CASSLTKYNEQFF
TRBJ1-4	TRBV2	CASTIEQGLGEKLFF
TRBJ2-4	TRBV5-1	CASSLRQGADDIQYF
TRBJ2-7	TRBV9	CASSSGQVSYEQYF
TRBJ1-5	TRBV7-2	CASSRTPRGRPQHF
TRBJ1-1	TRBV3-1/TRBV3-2	CASSVTGSNTEAFF
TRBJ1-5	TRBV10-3	CAISEQTGRDQPQHF
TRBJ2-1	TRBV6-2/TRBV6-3	CASSYLTGTGGNEQFF
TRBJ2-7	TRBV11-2	CASTLGQAYYEQYF
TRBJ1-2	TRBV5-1	CASSLFPGGEQTNYGYTF
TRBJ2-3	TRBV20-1	CSAEARDTQYF
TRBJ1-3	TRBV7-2	CASSSSGHEGNTIYF
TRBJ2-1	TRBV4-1	CASSQDSAGGLNEQFF
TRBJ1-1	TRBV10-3	CAISEGRVYTEAFF
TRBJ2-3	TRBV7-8	CASSLLRGPTDTQYF
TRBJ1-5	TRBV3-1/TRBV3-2	CASSPVPNQPQHF
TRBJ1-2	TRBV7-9	CASSFSRGGEGYTF
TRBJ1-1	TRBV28	CASSPPGEGTEAFF
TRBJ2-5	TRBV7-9	CASSLAALQETQYF